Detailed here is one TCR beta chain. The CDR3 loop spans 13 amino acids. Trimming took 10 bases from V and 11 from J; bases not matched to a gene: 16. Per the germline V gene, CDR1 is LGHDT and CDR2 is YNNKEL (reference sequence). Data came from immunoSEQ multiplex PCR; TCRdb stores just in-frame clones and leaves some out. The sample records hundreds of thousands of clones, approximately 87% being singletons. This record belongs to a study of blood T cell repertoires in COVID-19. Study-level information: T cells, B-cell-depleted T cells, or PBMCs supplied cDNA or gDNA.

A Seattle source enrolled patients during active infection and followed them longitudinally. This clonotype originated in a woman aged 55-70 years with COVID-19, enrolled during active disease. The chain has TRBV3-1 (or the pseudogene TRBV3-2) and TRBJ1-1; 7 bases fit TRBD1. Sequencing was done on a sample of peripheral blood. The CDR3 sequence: CATGNPGQKMAFF. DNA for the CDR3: TGTGCCACCGGAAATCCGGGACAGAAGATGGCTTTCTTT.